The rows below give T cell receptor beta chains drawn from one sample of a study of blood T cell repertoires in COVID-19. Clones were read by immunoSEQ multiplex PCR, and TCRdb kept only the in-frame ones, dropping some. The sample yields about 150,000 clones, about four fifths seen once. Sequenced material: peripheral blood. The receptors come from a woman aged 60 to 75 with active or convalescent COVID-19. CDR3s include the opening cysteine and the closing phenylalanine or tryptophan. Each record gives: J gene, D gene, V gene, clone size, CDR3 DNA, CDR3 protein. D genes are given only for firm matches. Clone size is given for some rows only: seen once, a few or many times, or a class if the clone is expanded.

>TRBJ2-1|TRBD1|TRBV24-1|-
TGTGCCACCAGTGATGTTGGACAGGGATGGAATGAGCAGTTCTTC
CATSDVGQGWNEQFF
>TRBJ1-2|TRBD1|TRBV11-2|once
TGTGCCAGCAGCACGGGACAGGGAACGTTCGTGTATGGCTACACCTTC
CASSTGQGTFVYGYTF
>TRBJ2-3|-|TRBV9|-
TGTGCCAGCAGCGTAGTGGGCCAGCGGGCTACAGATACGCAGTATTTT
CASSVVGQRATDTQYF
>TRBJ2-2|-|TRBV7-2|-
TGTGCCAGCACCACAAGAGTAGGGGGTTACACCGGGGAGCTGTTTTTT
CASTTRVGGYTGELFF
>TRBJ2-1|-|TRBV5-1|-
TGCGCCAGCAGCTTGGCGGGGGATTCCTACAATGAGCAGTTCTTC
CASSLAGDSYNEQFF
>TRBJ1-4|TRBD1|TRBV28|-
TGTGCCAGCAGCCTGTGGGGGACAGGGGAAAAACTGTTTTTT
CASSLWGTGEKLFF
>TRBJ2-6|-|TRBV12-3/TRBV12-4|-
TGTGCCAGCAGTCCTACTGGGGCCAACGTCCTGACTTTC
CASSPTGANVLTF
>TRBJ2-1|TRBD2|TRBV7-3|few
TGTGCCAGCAGCTTAACGAGGGCTAGCGGGAATAATGAGCAGTTCTTC
CASSLTRASGNNEQFF
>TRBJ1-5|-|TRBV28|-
TGTGCCAGCAGACGGGAACCAAATCAGCCCCAGCATTTT
CASRREPNQPQHF
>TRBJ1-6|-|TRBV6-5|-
TGTGCCAGCAGATTCAGGCCCGATAATTCACCCCTCCACTTT
CASRFRPDNSPLHF
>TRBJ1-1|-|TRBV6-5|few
TGTGCCAGCAGTTACTCGGCTTACAGGGACACTGAAGCTTTCTTT
CASSYSAYRDTEAFF
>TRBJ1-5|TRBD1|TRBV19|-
TGTGCCAGTAGTATAGGGGGACAGGGGCCATCGGCCCAGCATTTT
CASSIGGQGPSAQHF
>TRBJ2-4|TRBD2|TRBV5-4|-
TGTGCCAGCAGCTCCCTGGGAGGCGGGAGGGGATACATTCAGTACTTC
CASSSLGGGRGYIQYF
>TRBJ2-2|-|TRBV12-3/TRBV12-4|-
TGTGCCAGCAGCCTCAACAGTTTCGGGGAGCTGTTTTTT
CASSLNSFGELFF
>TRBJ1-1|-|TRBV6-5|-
TGTGCCAGCAGATCATCCATCACTGAAGCTTTCTTT
CASRSSITEAFF
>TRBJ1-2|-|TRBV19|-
TGTGCCAGTAGACCCCTTACAGGGTCAAAAGACTATGGCTACACCTTC
CASRPLTGSKDYGYTF
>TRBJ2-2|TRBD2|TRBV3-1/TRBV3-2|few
TGTGCCAGCAGCCAGGGACTAGCGTCTGGCGGGGAGCTGTTTTTT
CASSQGLASGGELFF
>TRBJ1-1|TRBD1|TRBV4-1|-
TGCGCCAGCAGCCCTCGACAGGGTGAAGCTTTCTTT
CASSPRQGEAFF
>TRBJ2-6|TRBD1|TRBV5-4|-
TGTGCCAGCGGAGGACAGGGGGTAGTGGGGGCCAACGTCCTGACTTTC
CASGGQGVVGANVLTF
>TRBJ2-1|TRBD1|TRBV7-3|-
TGTGCCAGCAGCTTGGTGGCGGACAGGCGTTCCAATGAGCAGTTCTTC
CASSLVADRRSNEQFF
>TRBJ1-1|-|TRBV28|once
TGTGCCAGCAGTCCAAGAGGGCAGAGTATAAGAACTGAAGCTTTCTTT
CASSPRGQSIRTEAFF
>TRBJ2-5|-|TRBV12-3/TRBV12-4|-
TGTGCCAGCAGTTTTTCAGGCTGCGAGACCCAGTACTTC
CASSFSGCETQYF
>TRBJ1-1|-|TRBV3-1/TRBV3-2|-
TGTGCCAGCAGCCAAGGGCGGGACCTTGAAGCTTTCTTT
CASSQGRDLEAFF
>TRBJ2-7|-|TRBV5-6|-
TGTGCCAGCAGCTTGCTAGGAACCTACGAGCAGTACTTC
CASSLLGTYEQYF
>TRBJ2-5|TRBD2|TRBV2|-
TGTGCCAGCAGTACGACTAGCGGGATTCTACAAGAGACCCAGTACTTC
CASSTTSGILQETQYF
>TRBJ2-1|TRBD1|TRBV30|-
TGTGCCTGGAGTGCCGGACAGGCCAACTACAATGAGCAGTTCTTC
CAWSAGQANYNEQFF
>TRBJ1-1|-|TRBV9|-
TGTGCCAGCAGCGTAGCTCCGGACACTAACACTGAAGCTTTCTTT
CASSVAPDTNTEAFF
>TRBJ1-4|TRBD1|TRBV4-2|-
TGTGCCAGCAGCCAGACAGGGAGCCGAGCGGAAAAACTGTTTTTT
CASSQTGSRAEKLFF
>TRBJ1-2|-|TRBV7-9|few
TGTGCCAGCAGCTTAGCAGCGGGGAATGGCTACACCTTC
CASSLAAGNGYTF
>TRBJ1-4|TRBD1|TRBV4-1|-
TGCGCCAGCAGCCGAGCGGGACAGGTTAATGAAAAACTGTTTTTT
CASSRAGQVNEKLFF